This T cell receptor beta chain was captured by sequencing in a study of blood T cell repertoires in COVID-19. In the original workflow: Estimation of nucleated cell counts relied on the amplification of reference gene primers. The protocol was immunoSEQ multiplex PCR, while the TCRdb copy is restricted to in-frame clones and leaves out a portion. The DNA gave D and trimming, while V, J and clone size come from that table. The table includes about 300,000 clones, 80% to 95% detected once. Sequencing was done on a sample of PBMCs or T cells enriched from blood (not recorded which). This receptor was taken from a woman younger than 45 who had recovered from COVID-19.

This CDR3 is CASGKRLAETTDTQYF. The CDR3 DNA sequence: TGTGCCAGCGGAAAGCGGCTAGCGGAGACCACAGATACGCAGTATTTT. The chain couples TRBV7-2 to TRBJ2-3; 7 bases are shared with TRBD2. V lost 8 bases to trimming and J lost 2 bases; unmatched junction nucleotides: 13. This CDR3 comprises 16 residues. Germline-derived CDR1 and CDR2 are SGHTA and FQGNSA.